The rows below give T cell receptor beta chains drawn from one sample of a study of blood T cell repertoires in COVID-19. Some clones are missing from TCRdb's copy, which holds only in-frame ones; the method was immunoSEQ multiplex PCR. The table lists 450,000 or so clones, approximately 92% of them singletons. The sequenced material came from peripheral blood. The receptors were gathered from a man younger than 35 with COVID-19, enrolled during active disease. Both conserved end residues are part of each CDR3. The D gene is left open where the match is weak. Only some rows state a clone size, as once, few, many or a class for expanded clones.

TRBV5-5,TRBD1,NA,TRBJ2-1,CASSFRDRGPRDNEQFF,TGTGCCAGCAGCTTCCGGGACAGGGGACCTCGGGACAATGAGCAGTTCTTC
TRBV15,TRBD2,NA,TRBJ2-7,CATSRRTSGINEQYF,TGTGCCACCAGCAGACGGACTAGCGGGATCAACGAGCAGTACTTC
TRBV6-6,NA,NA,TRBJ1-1,CASSYRHRGGGTEAFF,TGTGCCAGCAGTTACCGGCATAGGGGCGGGGGGACTGAAGCTTTCTTT
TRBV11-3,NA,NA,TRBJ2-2,CASSLWGGNTGELFF,TGTGCCAGCAGCTTATGGGGCGGAAACACCGGGGAGCTGTTTTTT
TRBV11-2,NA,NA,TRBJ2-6,CASSWRGAAGANVLTF,TGTGCCAGCAGCTGGAGGGGCGCGGCGGGGGCCAACGTCCTGACTTTC
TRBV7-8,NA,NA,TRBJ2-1,CASSPDSEQFF,TGTGCCAGCAGCCCGGACAGTGAGCAGTTCTTC
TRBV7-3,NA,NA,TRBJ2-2,CASMQAPTNTGELFF,TGTGCCAGCATGCAGGCCCCAACGAACACCGGGGAGCTGTTTTTT
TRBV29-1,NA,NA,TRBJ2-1,CSGGSEREQFF,TGCAGCGGTGGGAGTGAGCGTGAGCAGTTCTTC
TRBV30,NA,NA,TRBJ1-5,CAWSGSISNQPQHF,TGTGCCTGGAGTGGCAGTATTAGCAATCAGCCCCAGCATTTT
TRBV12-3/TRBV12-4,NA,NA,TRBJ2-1,CASSLYNEQFF,TGTGCCAGCAGTCTATACAATGAGCAGTTCTTC
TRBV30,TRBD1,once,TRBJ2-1,CAWSHRGNEQFF,TGTGCCTGGAGTCACAGGGGCAATGAGCAGTTCTTC
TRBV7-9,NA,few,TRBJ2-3,CASSLRGSRGIDTQYF,TGTGCCAGCAGCTTACGCGGGAGCAGGGGAATAGATACGCAGTATTTT
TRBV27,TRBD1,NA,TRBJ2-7,CASIDRASYEQYF,TGTGCCAGCATTGACAGGGCGTCCTACGAGCAGTACTTC
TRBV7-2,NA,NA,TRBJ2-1,CASSYDGSTRGGEQFF,TGTGCCAGCAGCTACGACGGGAGCACCCGGGGAGGTGAGCAGTTCTTC
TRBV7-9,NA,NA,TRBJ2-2,CASSYETGTNTGELFF,TGTGCCAGCAGCTATGAGACCGGGACAAACACCGGGGAGCTGTTTTTT
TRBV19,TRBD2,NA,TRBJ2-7,CASSMCTRTSGRENSYEQYF,TGTGCCAGTAGTATGTGCACAAGGACTAGCGGGAGGGAAAACTCCTACGAGCAGTACTTC
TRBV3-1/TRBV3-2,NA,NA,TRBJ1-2,CASSQDSYSLDNYGYTF,TGTGCCAGCAGCCAAGATTCGTATTCTCTAGACAACTATGGCTACACCTTC
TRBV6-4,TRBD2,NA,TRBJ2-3,CASSVAGGATDTQYF,TGTGCCAGCAGTGTAGCGGGGGGGGCCACAGATACGCAGTATTTT
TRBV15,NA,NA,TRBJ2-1,CATSRDRIEVHEQFF,TGTGCCACCAGCAGAGATCGGATCGAGGTCCATGAGCAGTTCTTC
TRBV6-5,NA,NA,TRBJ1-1,CASSYSPGHTEAFF,TGTGCCAGCAGTTACTCTCCAGGGCACACTGAAGCTTTCTTT
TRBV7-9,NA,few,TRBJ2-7,CASSRTAGSSYEQYF,TGTGCCAGCAGCAGAACAGCCGGTAGCTCCTACGAGCAGTACTTC
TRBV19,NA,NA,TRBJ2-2,CASSPLTQTGELFF,TGTGCCAGTAGCCCCCTGACACAAACCGGGGAGCTGTTTTTT
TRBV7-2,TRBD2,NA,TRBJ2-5,CASSLGRGGLDQETQYF,TGTGCCAGCAGCTTGGGGCGGGGGGGCCTTGACCAAGAGACCCAGTACTTC
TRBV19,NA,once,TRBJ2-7,CASRAWQGTGNEQYF,TGTGCCAGTAGAGCCTGGCAGGGAACGGGTAACGAGCAGTACTTC
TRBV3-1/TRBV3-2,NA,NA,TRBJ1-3,CASSHREGGHTIYF,TGTGCCAGCAGCCATAGAGAAGGGGGTCACACCATATATTTT
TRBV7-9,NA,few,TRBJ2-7,CASSSAPGQPTYEQYF,TGTGCCAGCAGCTCGGCCCCTGGACAGCCGACCTACGAGCAGTACTTC
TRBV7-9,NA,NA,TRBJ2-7,CASSPPAGWGEQYF,TGTGCCAGCAGCCCCCCGGCAGGGTGGGGCGAGCAGTACTTC
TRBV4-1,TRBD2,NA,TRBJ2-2,CASSRQGTSGSGTGELFF,TGCGCCAGCAGCCGCCAGGGGACTAGCGGGAGCGGAACCGGGGAGCTGTTTTTT
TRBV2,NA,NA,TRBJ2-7,CASRAGNPTGDTRAQYF,TGTGCCAGCAGAGCGGGTAACCCAACAGGGGACACTCGGGCTCAGTACTTC
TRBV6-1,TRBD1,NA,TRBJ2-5,CASSEVWGQQETQYF,TGTGCCAGCAGTGAAGTTTGGGGACAGCAAGAGACCCAGTACTTC
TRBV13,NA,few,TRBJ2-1,CASSPSPGVSYNEQFF,TGTGCCAGCAGCCCCAGCCCAGGGGTCTCCTACAATGAGCAGTTCTTC
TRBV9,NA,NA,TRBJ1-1,CASSVGSRADTEAFF,TGTGCCAGCAGCGTAGGATCCAGGGCGGACACTGAAGCTTTCTTT
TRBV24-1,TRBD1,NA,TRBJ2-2,CATRQGANTGELFF,TGTGCCACCAGACAGGGGGCGAACACCGGGGAGCTGTTTTTT
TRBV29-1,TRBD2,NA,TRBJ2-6,CSVEGEGQGTGANVLTF,TGCAGCGTTGAAGGGGAGGGGCAGGGTACTGGGGCCAACGTCCTGACTTTC
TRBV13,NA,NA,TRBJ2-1,CASSLYLLGEQFF,TGTGCCAGCAGCTTGTATTTGCTCGGTGAGCAGTTCTTC
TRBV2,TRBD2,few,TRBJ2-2,CASRLSGSANTGELFF,TGTGCCAGCAGACTTAGCGGGAGCGCGAACACCGGGGAGCTGTTTTTT
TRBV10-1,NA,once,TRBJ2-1,CATGQSSYNEQFF,TGCGCCACCGGACAGAGCTCCTACAATGAGCAGTTCTTC
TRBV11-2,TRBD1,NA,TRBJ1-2,CASSQGGAGYTF,TGTGCCAGCAGTCAAGGGGGCGCTGGCTACACCTTC
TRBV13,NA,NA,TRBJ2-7,CASSSQGSYEQYF,TGTGCCAGCAGCTCGCAGGGGTCCTACGAGCAGTACTTC
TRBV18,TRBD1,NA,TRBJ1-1,CASSPGRQGSMAFF,TGTGCCAGCTCACCGGGCAGACAGGGTTCCATGGCTTTCTTT
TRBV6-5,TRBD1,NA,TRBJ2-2,CASARQGGAGELFF,TGTGCCAGCGCCCGACAGGGTGGCGCCGGGGAGCTGTTTTTT
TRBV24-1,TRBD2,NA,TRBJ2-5,CATSPGTSGLPSQETQYF,TGTGCCACCAGTCCCGGGACTAGCGGGCTACCTTCTCAAGAGACCCAGTACTTC
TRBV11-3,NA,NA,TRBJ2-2,CASSLVESGELFF,TGTGCCAGCAGCTTAGTGGAGTCCGGGGAGCTGTTTTTT
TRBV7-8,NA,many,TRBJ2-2,CASSLDRVAGELFF,TGTGCCAGCAGCTTAGACCGGGTGGCGGGGGAGCTGTTTTTT
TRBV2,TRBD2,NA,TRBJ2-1,CASSRGLAGSYNEQFF,TGTGCCAGCAGCCGCGGACTAGCGGGCTCCTACAATGAGCAGTTCTTC
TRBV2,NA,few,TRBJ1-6,CASSRTVDNSPLHF,TGTGCCAGCAGTAGGACAGTAGATAATTCACCCCTCCACTTT
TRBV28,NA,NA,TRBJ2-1,CASSFLQRSYNEQFF,TGTGCCAGCAGTTTTTTACAGAGATCCTACAATGAGCAGTTCTTC
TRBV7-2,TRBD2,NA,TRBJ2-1,CASSLGLAGGNEQFF,TGTGCCAGCAGCTTGGGACTAGCGGGGGGGAATGAGCAGTTCTTC
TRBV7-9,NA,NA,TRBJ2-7,CASSHVSVSSYEQYF,TGTGCCAGCAGCCACGTATCCGTGAGCTCCTACGAGCAGTACTTC
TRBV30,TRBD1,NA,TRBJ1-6,CAWNRGNSPLHF,TGTGCCTGGAACAGGGGTAATTCACCCCTCCACTTT
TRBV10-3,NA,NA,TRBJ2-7,CAISKTGTISYEQYF,TGTGCCATCAGTAAAACCGGGACAATCTCCTACGAGCAGTACTTC
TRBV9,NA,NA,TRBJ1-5,CASSVVRINQPQHF,TGTGCCAGCAGCGTAGTCAGAATCAATCAGCCCCAGCATTTT
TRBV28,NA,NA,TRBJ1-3,CASGSRVHGNTIYF,TGTGCCAGCGGGTCGAGGGTGCATGGAAACACCATATATTTT
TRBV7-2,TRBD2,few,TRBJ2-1,CASSREGGIYNEQFF,TGTGCCAGCAGCCGGGAGGGGGGGATCTACAATGAGCAGTTCTTC
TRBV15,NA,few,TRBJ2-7,CATSRVEGLPYEQYF,TGTGCCACCAGCAGAGTTGAGGGACTGCCCTACGAGCAGTACTTC